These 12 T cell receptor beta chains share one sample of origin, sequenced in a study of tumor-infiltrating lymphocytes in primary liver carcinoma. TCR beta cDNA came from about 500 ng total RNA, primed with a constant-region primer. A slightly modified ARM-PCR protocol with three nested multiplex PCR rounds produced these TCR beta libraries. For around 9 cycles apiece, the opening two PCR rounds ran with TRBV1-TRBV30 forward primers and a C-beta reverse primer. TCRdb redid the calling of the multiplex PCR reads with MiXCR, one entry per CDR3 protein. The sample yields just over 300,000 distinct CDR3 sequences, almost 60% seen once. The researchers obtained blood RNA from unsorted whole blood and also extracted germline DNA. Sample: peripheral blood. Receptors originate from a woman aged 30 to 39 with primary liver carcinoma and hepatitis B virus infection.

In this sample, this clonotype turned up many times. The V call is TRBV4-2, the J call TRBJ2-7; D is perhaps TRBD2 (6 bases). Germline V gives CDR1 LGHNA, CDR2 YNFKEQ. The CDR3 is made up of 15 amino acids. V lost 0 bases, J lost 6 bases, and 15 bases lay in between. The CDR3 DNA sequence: TGTGCCAGCAGCCAAGAGTCAGGTTGGGGAGGCGAGCAGTACTTC. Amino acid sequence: CASSQESGWGGEQYF.

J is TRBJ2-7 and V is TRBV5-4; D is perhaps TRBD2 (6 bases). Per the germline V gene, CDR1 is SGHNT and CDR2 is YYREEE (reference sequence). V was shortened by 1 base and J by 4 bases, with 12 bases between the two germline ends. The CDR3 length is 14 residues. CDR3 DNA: TGTGCCAGCAGCTTGTCGCTGGGACTGTACGAGCAGTACTTC. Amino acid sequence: CASSLSLGLYEQYF.

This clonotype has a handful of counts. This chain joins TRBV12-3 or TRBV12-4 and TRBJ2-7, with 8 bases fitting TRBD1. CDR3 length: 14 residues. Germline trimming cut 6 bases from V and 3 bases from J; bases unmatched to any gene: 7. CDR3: CASSPSGGGYEQYF. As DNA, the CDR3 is TGTGCCAGCAGCCCCTCAGGGGGCGGCTACGAGCAGTACTTC.

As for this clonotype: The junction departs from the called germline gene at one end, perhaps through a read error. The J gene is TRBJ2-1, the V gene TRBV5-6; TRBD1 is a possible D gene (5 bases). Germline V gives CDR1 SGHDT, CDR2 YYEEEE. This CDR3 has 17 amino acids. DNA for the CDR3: TGTGCCAGCAACTTGGACACTATATACAGGTTCCCCAATGAGCAGTTCTTC. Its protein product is CASNLDTIYRFPNEQFF.

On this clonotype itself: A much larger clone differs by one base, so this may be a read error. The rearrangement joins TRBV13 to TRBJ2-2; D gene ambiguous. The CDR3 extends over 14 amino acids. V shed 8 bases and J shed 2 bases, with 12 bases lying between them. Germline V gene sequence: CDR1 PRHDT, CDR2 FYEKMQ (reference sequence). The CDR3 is CASSTPCNTGELFF. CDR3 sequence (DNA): TGTGCCAGCTCAACCCCTTGCAACACCGGGGAGCTGTTTTTT.

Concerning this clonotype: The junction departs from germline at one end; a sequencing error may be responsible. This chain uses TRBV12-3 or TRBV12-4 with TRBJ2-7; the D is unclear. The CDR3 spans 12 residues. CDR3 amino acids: CASSSGLNEQCF. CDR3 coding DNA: TGTGCCAGCAGTTCGGGTCTGAACGAGCAGTGCTTC.

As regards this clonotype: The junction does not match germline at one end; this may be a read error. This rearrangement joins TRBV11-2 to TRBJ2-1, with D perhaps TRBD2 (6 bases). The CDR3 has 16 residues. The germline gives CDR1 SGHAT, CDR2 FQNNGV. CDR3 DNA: TGTGCCAGCAGCTTATTTAGGGGAGGAAATTACAATGAGCGGTTCTTC. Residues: CASSLFRGGNYNERFF.

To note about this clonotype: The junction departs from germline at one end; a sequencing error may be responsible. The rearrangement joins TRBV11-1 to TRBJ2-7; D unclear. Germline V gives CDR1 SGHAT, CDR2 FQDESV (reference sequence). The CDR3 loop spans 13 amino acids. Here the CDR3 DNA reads TGCCCCAGCAGCTTGACGGGCGCCTACGAGCAGTACTTC. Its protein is CPSSLTGAYEQYF.

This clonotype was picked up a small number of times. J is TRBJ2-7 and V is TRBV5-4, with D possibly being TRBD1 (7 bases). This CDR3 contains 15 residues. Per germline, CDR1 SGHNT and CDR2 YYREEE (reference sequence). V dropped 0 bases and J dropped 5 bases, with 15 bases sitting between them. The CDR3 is CASSLAGGQSDEQYF. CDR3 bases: TGTGCCAGCAGCTTGGCCGGGGGACAGTCCGACGAGCAGTACTTC.

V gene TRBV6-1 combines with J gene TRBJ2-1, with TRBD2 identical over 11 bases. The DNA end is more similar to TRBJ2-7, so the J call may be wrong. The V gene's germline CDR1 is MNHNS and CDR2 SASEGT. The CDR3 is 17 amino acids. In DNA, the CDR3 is TGTGCCAGCAGACCCAAGCCGGGACTAGCGGTTTACAATGAGCAGTACTTC. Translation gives CASRPKPGLAVYNEQYF.

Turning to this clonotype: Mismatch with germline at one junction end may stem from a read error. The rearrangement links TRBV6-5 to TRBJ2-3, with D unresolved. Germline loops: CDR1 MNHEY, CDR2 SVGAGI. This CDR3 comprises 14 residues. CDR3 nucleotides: TGTGCCAACAGTTACAAAATCCCCACAGATACGCTGTATTTT. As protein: CANSYKIPTDTLYF.

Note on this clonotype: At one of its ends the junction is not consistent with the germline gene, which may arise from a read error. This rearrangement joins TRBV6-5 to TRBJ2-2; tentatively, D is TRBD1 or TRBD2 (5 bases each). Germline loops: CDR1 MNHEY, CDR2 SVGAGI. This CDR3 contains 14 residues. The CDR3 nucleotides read TGTGACAGCAGTCCCACTAGGGGTTCCGGGGAGCCGTTTTTT. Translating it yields CDSSPTRGSGEPFF.